A selection of T cell receptor beta chains follows, all from one sample in a study of blood T cell repertoires in COVID-19. TCRdb's table, derived via immunoSEQ multiplex PCR, lists solely in-frame clones and lacks some. This repertoire shows about 200,000 clones, approximately 78% found once; its top ten account for 9.5% to 15%. Sequencing was done on a sample of peripheral blood. Receptors were obtained from a woman between 40 and 55 years old with acute or convalescent COVID-19. CDR3s include the opening cysteine and the closing phenylalanine or tryptophan. The D gene is left open where the match is weak. Clone sizes are given selectively: once, few, many, or a class where the clone is expanded.

clone size: .
D gene: TRBD1
J gene: TRBJ1-4
V gene: TRBV5-6
CDR3 DNA: TGTGCCAGCAGCCCGGAGGGGGCTTCGGCTAATGAAAAACTGTTTTTT
CDR3 protein: CASSPEGASANEKLFF

clone size: .
D gene: TRBD2
J gene: TRBJ2-1
V gene: TRBV30
CDR3 DNA: TGTGCCTGGAGTCCTCCTTGGCGGAGCGGGAGCTCCTACAATGAGCAGTTCTTC
CDR3 protein: CAWSPPWRSGSSYNEQFF

clone size: .
D gene: TRBD1
J gene: TRBJ1-3
V gene: TRBV29-1
CDR3 DNA: TGCAGCGTTTCCGCGGGACAGGGAGGTGGAAACACCATATATTTT
CDR3 protein: CSVSAGQGGGNTIYF

clone size: .
D gene: .
J gene: TRBJ2-3
V gene: TRBV3-1/TRBV3-2
CDR3 DNA: TGTGCCAGCAGCCAATATCTTAGCGGAGGTCTGGGCAGCACAGATACGCAGTATTTT
CDR3 protein: CASSQYLSGGLGSTDTQYF

clone size: .
D gene: .
J gene: TRBJ2-1
V gene: TRBV19
CDR3 DNA: TGTGCCAGTAGTCCCTTAGCGGCCTACAATGAGCAGTTCTTC
CDR3 protein: CASSPLAAYNEQFF

clone size: .
D gene: .
J gene: TRBJ2-1
V gene: TRBV7-9
CDR3 DNA: TGTGCCAGCAGCCCCCCGTTGGGCAGAAATGAGCAGTTCTTC
CDR3 protein: CASSPPLGRNEQFF

clone size: .
D gene: .
J gene: TRBJ2-1
V gene: TRBV3-1/TRBV3-2
CDR3 DNA: TGTGCCAGCAGCCCCCCGAGGCCTACCCCAGATGAGCAGTTCTTC
CDR3 protein: CASSPPRPTPDEQFF

clone size: .
D gene: TRBD1
J gene: TRBJ2-5
V gene: TRBV6-2/TRBV6-3
CDR3 DNA: TGTGCCAGCAGTCCCGGGACAGGGATTAGAGAGACCCAGTACTTC
CDR3 protein: CASSPGTGIRETQYF

clone size: .
D gene: .
J gene: TRBJ1-1
V gene: TRBV10-1
CDR3 DNA: TGCGCCAGCAGTGCGGGGGGCCGGAGGATGAACACTGAAGCTTTCTTT
CDR3 protein: CASSAGGRRMNTEAFF

clone size: .
D gene: .
J gene: TRBJ2-4
V gene: TRBV6-1
CDR3 DNA: TGTGCCAGCAGTGAAGCAACATCGAGGGACATTCAGTACTTC
CDR3 protein: CASSEATSRDIQYF

clone size: .
D gene: TRBD2
J gene: TRBJ2-2
V gene: TRBV13
CDR3 DNA: TGTGCCAGCAGCGCGTATCTAGCGGGGTACACCGGGGAGCTGTTTTTT
CDR3 protein: CASSAYLAGYTGELFF

clone size: .
D gene: .
J gene: TRBJ1-1
V gene: TRBV29-1
CDR3 DNA: TGCAGCGTTAACAGGGAACTGAACACTGAAGCTTTCTTT
CDR3 protein: CSVNRELNTEAFF

clone size: once
D gene: .
J gene: TRBJ1-2
V gene: TRBV9
CDR3 DNA: TGTGCCAGCAGCGTATTACTACAGGGAATTGGAGATGGCTACACCTTC
CDR3 protein: CASSVLLQGIGDGYTF

clone size: .
D gene: TRBD2
J gene: TRBJ2-1
V gene: TRBV4-3
CDR3 DNA: TGCGCCAGCAGCCAAATCGGGACTAACTACAATGAGCAGTTCTTC
CDR3 protein: CASSQIGTNYNEQFF

clone size: .
D gene: TRBD2
J gene: TRBJ2-1
V gene: TRBV24-1
CDR3 DNA: TGTGCCACCAGTGATTCGAGACTAGCGGGGGGGGGTTACAATGAGCAGTTCTTC
CDR3 protein: CATSDSRLAGGGYNEQFF

clone size: .
D gene: .
J gene: TRBJ1-5
V gene: TRBV7-2
CDR3 DNA: TGTGCCAGCAGCTATCAGACAGCGACGGGCAATCAGCCCCAGCATTTT
CDR3 protein: CASSYQTATGNQPQHF

clone size: .
D gene: TRBD1
J gene: TRBJ2-7
V gene: TRBV27
CDR3 DNA: TGTGCCAGCGGGTTTCCCGGACAGGACTCCTACGAGCAGTACTTC
CDR3 protein: CASGFPGQDSYEQYF

clone size: .
D gene: TRBD1
J gene: TRBJ1-1
V gene: TRBV3-1/TRBV3-2
CDR3 DNA: TGTGCCAGCAGAGGTCGGGGACAGACCCTAGGGAGCGCTTTCTTT
CDR3 protein: CASRGRGQTLGSAFF

clone size: .
D gene: TRBD1
J gene: TRBJ1-1
V gene: TRBV7-9
CDR3 DNA: TGTGCCAGCCGGACAGGGGGCCTGTCTGAAGCTTTCTTT
CDR3 protein: CASRTGGLSEAFF

clone size: .
D gene: TRBD1
J gene: TRBJ1-4
V gene: TRBV5-1
CDR3 DNA: TGCGCCAGCAGCTTTGACAGGGGCCATGAAAAACTGTTTTTT
CDR3 protein: CASSFDRGHEKLFF

clone size: .
D gene: TRBD2
J gene: TRBJ2-3
V gene: TRBV27
CDR3 DNA: TGTGCCAGCAGTGCTAGCGGGGAGCAAGATACGCAGTATTTT
CDR3 protein: CASSASGEQDTQYF

clone size: .
D gene: TRBD1
J gene: TRBJ1-1
V gene: TRBV6-5
CDR3 DNA: TGTGCCAGCAGTTACTCGGACAGGGCGAACACTGAAGCTTTCTTT
CDR3 protein: CASSYSDRANTEAFF

clone size: .
D gene: .
J gene: TRBJ1-6
V gene: TRBV2
CDR3 DNA: TGTGCCAGCAGGGGCAGGGACTCCTATAATTCACCCCTCCACTTT
CDR3 protein: CASRGRDSYNSPLHF

clone size: once
D gene: TRBD1
J gene: TRBJ1-5
V gene: TRBV19
CDR3 DNA: TGTGCCAGTAGTCCCACGGCGAAGACAGGGGACCAGCCCCAGCATTTT
CDR3 protein: CASSPTAKTGDQPQHF

clone size: .
D gene: .
J gene: TRBJ2-1
V gene: TRBV15
CDR3 DNA: TGTGCCACCAGCAGGGGGATTAGCGGCAATGAGCAGTTCTTC
CDR3 protein: CATSRGISGNEQFF

clone size: .
D gene: .
J gene: TRBJ1-2
V gene: TRBV2
CDR3 DNA: TGTGCCAGCAGTATAACAGTTAACTATGGCTACACCTTC
CDR3 protein: CASSITVNYGYTF

clone size: .
D gene: TRBD1
J gene: TRBJ1-5
V gene: TRBV11-3
CDR3 DNA: TGTGCCAGCAGCTCCCCTCGCCGGGACAGTCCTGAGCCCCAGCATTTT
CDR3 protein: CASSSPRRDSPEPQHF

clone size: .
D gene: TRBD2
J gene: TRBJ2-1
V gene: TRBV7-2
CDR3 DNA: TGTGCCAGCAGCTTATCCTGGGTGACGGCGGGGGGCTACAATGAGCAGTTCTTC
CDR3 protein: CASSLSWVTAGGYNEQFF

clone size: .
D gene: .
J gene: TRBJ1-5
V gene: TRBV19
CDR3 DNA: TGTGCCAGTAGGGGTAAAGGAGCCGTCAATCAGCCCCAGCATTTT
CDR3 protein: CASRGKGAVNQPQHF

clone size: few
D gene: .
J gene: TRBJ2-2
V gene: TRBV4-1
CDR3 DNA: TGCGCCAGCAGCCAAGATAGGAGCAGTTTAAAGGGGGAGCTGTTTTTT
CDR3 protein: CASSQDRSSLKGELFF

clone size: .
D gene: .
J gene: TRBJ2-4
V gene: TRBV21-1
CDR3 DNA: TGTGCCAGCAGCAAAAGTCTGGATCGGCGGGACATTCAGTACTTC
CDR3 protein: CASSKSLDRRDIQYF

clone size: .
D gene: .
J gene: TRBJ1-5
V gene: TRBV19
CDR3 DNA: TGTGCCAGTAGTATAGTGCAAGGAGGCGCGAGCAATCAGCCCCAGCATTTT
CDR3 protein: CASSIVQGGASNQPQHF

clone size: .
D gene: TRBD2
J gene: TRBJ2-1
V gene: TRBV6-2/TRBV6-3
CDR3 DNA: TGTGCCAGCAGTTACGTGCGACTAGCGGGGGGAAACTCCTACAATGAGCAGTTCTTC
CDR3 protein: CASSYVRLAGGNSYNEQFF

clone size: .
D gene: .
J gene: TRBJ1-6
V gene: TRBV12-3/TRBV12-4
CDR3 DNA: TGTGCCAGCAGGCCACAGGGCTCACCCCTCCACTTT
CDR3 protein: CASRPQGSPLHF

clone size: .
D gene: .
J gene: TRBJ2-3
V gene: TRBV30
CDR3 DNA: TGTGCCTGGAGTGGGGCAGCGGGCACAGATACGCAGTATTTT
CDR3 protein: CAWSGAAGTDTQYF

clone size: .
D gene: .
J gene: TRBJ1-5
V gene: TRBV15
CDR3 DNA: TGTGCCACCAGCAGAGTTTCAGGGATCCTCCAGCCCCAGCATTTT
CDR3 protein: CATSRVSGILQPQHF

clone size: .
D gene: .
J gene: TRBJ2-3
V gene: TRBV6-6
CDR3 DNA: TGTGCCAGCAGCGACTCCCTCCGCACAGATACGCAGTATTTT
CDR3 protein: CASSDSLRTDTQYF

clone size: .
D gene: .
J gene: TRBJ1-6
V gene: TRBV7-6
CDR3 DNA: TGTGCCAGCAGCTTAGATGACAGATATAATTCACCCCTCCACTTT
CDR3 protein: CASSLDDRYNSPLHF

clone size: .
D gene: .
J gene: TRBJ1-1
V gene: TRBV11-2
CDR3 DNA: TGTGCCAGCAGCTTACCGGGGAATCGCCAAGCTTTCTTT
CDR3 protein: CASSLPGNRQAFF

clone size: .
D gene: TRBD1
J gene: TRBJ2-3
V gene: TRBV13
CDR3 DNA: TGTGCCAGCAGCTTAGGAATACCGGGACAGTGGATCACAGATACGCAGTATTTT
CDR3 protein: CASSLGIPGQWITDTQYF

clone size: .
D gene: .
J gene: TRBJ1-3
V gene: TRBV6-5
CDR3 DNA: TGTGCCAGCAGGGCGGACAGCTCTGGAAACACCATATATTTT
CDR3 protein: CASRADSSGNTIYF

clone size: .
D gene: .
J gene: TRBJ1-1
V gene: TRBV27
CDR3 DNA: TGTGCCAGCAGTTTATGGGCTCGGATCCAGGGGTCGAACACTGAAGCTTTCTTT
CDR3 protein: CASSLWARIQGSNTEAFF

clone size: once
D gene: .
J gene: TRBJ2-6
V gene: TRBV7-2
CDR3 DNA: TGTGCCAGCAGGGAGTCTGGGGCCAACGTCCTGACTTTC
CDR3 protein: CASRESGANVLTF

clone size: .
D gene: .
J gene: TRBJ1-4
V gene: TRBV30
CDR3 DNA: TGTGCCTGGAGTGTGGGACTGACCCAGTATGATGAAAAACTGTTTTTT
CDR3 protein: CAWSVGLTQYDEKLFF

clone size: .
D gene: TRBD1
J gene: TRBJ2-4
V gene: TRBV3-1/TRBV3-2
CDR3 DNA: TGTGCCAGCAGCGACGCGGACAGGGCTGGGGGCATTCAGTACTTC
CDR3 protein: CASSDADRAGGIQYF

clone size: .
D gene: TRBD2
J gene: TRBJ2-2
V gene: TRBV27
CDR3 DNA: TGTGCCAGCACTAGCGGGGGTGCCACCGGGGAGCTGTTTTTT
CDR3 protein: CASTSGGATGELFF